A selection of T cell receptor beta chains follows, all from one sample in a study of response to subunit inactivated influenza vaccine. In TCRdb, the RT-PCR reads were re-called with MiXCR into one record per CDR3 protein. The sample comprises hundreds of thousands of distinct CDR3 sequences, 11% to 15% of which are singletons, and around 7.6% rests with the top ten. The sample was PBMCs from blood, taken roughly 2 weeks before vaccination. These receptors all stem from a man aged 50 or older who received an inactivated influenza vaccine. The CDR3 runs from the conserved cysteine through the conserved F or W. The order of the fields is J gene, clone size, V gene, D gene, CDR3 protein, CDR3 DNA. The D gene is left open where the match is weak. Clone size is not always given. Where it is, it says once, few, many or a class for expanded clones.

J: TRBJ2-2; size: .; V: TRBV6-2/TRBV6-3; D: .; CDR3: CASSYSILLGGELFF; DNA: TGTGCCAGCAGTTACTCGATACTCCTGGGCGGGGAGCTGTTTTTT
J: TRBJ2-7; size: few; V: TRBV27; D: TRBD2; CDR3: CASSSLAYGGLSQEQYF; DNA: TGTGCCAGCAGCTCTTTAGCGTACGGGGGGTTGTCCCAAGAGCAGTACTTC
J: TRBJ2-3; size: many; V: TRBV5-1; D: .; CDR3: CASRQGADTQYF; DNA: TGCGCCAGCAGGCAAGGGGCAGATACGCAGTATTTT
J: TRBJ2-4; size: .; V: TRBV7-9; D: .; CDR3: CASSLVSRQQNIQYF; DNA: TGTGCCAGCAGCTTAGTCTCCAGGCAACAAAACATTCAGTACTTC
J: TRBJ2-2; size: many; V: TRBV4-2; D: TRBD1; CDR3: CASSQPPGTGGTGELFF; DNA: TGTGCCAGCAGCCAGCCCCCTGGGACAGGGGGCACCGGGGAGCTGTTTTTT
J: TRBJ2-4; size: few; V: TRBV6-1; D: .; CDR3: CASSEAIAKKNIQYF; DNA: TGTGCCAGCAGTGAAGCTATCGCCAAAAAGAACATTCAGTACTTC
J: TRBJ1-1; size: few; V: TRBV4-3; D: .; CDR3: CASSQYSAPTEAFF; DNA: TGCGCCAGCAGCCAATACTCCGCTCCCACTGAAGCTTTCTTT
J: TRBJ2-1; size: few; V: TRBV5-1; D: .; CDR3: CASSTPSSTQFF; DNA: TGCGCCAGCAGCACTCCTAGTTCGACGCAGTTCTTC
J: TRBJ1-1; size: .; V: TRBV4-1; D: .; CDR3: CASSQEGGQNTGAFF; DNA: TGCGCCAGCAGCCAAGAAGGCGGACAGAACACTGGAGCTTTCTTT
J: TRBJ1-4; size: few; V: TRBV25-1; D: TRBD1; CDR3: CASSDGGGLNEKLFF; DNA: TGTGCCAGCAGTGATGGAGGGGGCTTGAATGAAAAACTGTTTTTT
J: TRBJ1-1; size: many; V: TRBV5-1; D: .; CDR3: CASSFRDSNTEAFF; DNA: TGCGCCAGCAGCTTTCGGGATTCGAACACTGAAGCTTTCTTT
J: TRBJ1-1; size: .; V: TRBV12-3/TRBV12-4; D: .; CDR3: CASSYPPGNLNTEAFF; DNA: TGTGCCAGCAGTTATCCCCCCGGGAATCTAAACACTGAAGCTTTCTTT
J: TRBJ2-3; size: many; V: TRBV3-1; D: .; CDR3: CASSQASNTDTQYF; DNA: TGTGCCAGCAGCCAAGCGTCGAACACAGATACGCAGTATTTT
J: TRBJ2-7; size: few; V: TRBV21-1; D: .; CDR3: CASSSLSPGQSEQYF; DNA: TGTGCCAGCAGCAGTCTTTCGCCGGGACAGAGCGAGCAGTACTTC
J: TRBJ2-7; size: .; V: TRBV14; D: .; CDR3: CASSPLGFGGYF; DNA: TGTGCCAGCAGCCCTCTCGGATTCGGGGGGTACTTC
J: TRBJ2-5; size: .; V: TRBV20-1; D: TRBD1; CDR3: CSVNRGTETQYF; DNA: TGCAGTGTGAACAGGGGAACGGAGACCCAGTACTTC
J: TRBJ2-1; size: many; V: TRBV4-1; D: .; CDR3: CASSLISRDGEQFF; DNA: TGCGCCAGCAGCTTAATCTCTCGGGACGGTGAGCAGTTCTTC
J: TRBJ2-7; size: many; V: TRBV6-2/TRBV6-3; D: TRBD2; CDR3: CASSYGPTGPPLETSGRYEQYF; DNA: TGTGCCAGCAGTTACGGGCCAACTGGACCACCGTTGGAGACTAGCGGGAGATACGAGCAGTACTTC
J: TRBJ2-7; size: many; V: TRBV6-2/TRBV6-3; D: .; CDR3: CASSSRDDFSYEQYF; DNA: TGTGCCAGCAGCTCCCGGGACGATTTCTCCTACGAGCAGTACTTC
J: TRBJ2-1; size: few; V: TRBV15; D: TRBD2; CDR3: CATSRDPQLAGGGNEQFF; DNA: TGTGCCACCAGCAGAGACCCCCAGCTAGCGGGAGGAGGCAATGAGCAGTTCTTC
J: TRBJ2-2; size: many; V: TRBV7-2; D: .; CDR3: CASSLLLGGTGELFF; DNA: TGTGCCAGCAGCCTATTACTAGGAGGCACCGGGGAGCTGTTTTTT
J: TRBJ1-2; size: .; V: TRBV23-1; D: .; CDR3: CASSQSSGCSYGYTF; DNA: TGCGCCAGCAGTCAATCCTCAGGTTGCAGCTATGGCTACACCTTC
J: TRBJ2-5; size: few; V: TRBV7-8; D: TRBD1; CDR3: CASSDTGASSETQYF; DNA: TGTGCCAGCAGCGACACAGGGGCGTCATCGGAGACCCAGTACTTC
J: TRBJ2-3; size: few; V: TRBV25-1; D: .; CDR3: CASSNQGGTDTQYF; DNA: TGTGCCAGCAGTAATCAGGGGGGGACAGATACGCAGTATTTT
J: TRBJ2-3; size: few; V: TRBV28; D: TRBD1; CDR3: CASSRQGRRGTDTQYF; DNA: TGTGCCAGCAGCCGACAGGGGCGACGCGGCACAGATACGCAGTATTTT
J: TRBJ2-7; size: .; V: TRBV5-1; D: .; CDR3: CASSLVRGPRWEQYF; DNA: TGCGCCAGCAGCTTGGTGCGGGGGCCCCGGTGGGAGCAGTACTTC
J: TRBJ2-3; size: few; V: TRBV5-1; D: TRBD2; CDR3: CASSFQGLAGGPTDTQYF; DNA: TGCGCCAGCAGCTTCCAGGGACTAGCGGGAGGGCCAACAGATACGCAGTATTTT
J: TRBJ2-1; size: .; V: TRBV6-5; D: TRBD2; CDR3: CASSYLTSGEGFEQFF; DNA: TGTGCCAGCAGTTATCTGACTAGCGGGGAGGGTTTTGAGCAGTTCTTC
J: TRBJ2-5; size: many; V: TRBV4-3; D: .; CDR3: CASSQVLTDQETQYF; DNA: TGCGCCAGCAGCCAAGTTCTGACAGACCAAGAGACCCAGTACTTC
J: TRBJ2-7; size: .; V: TRBV6-1; D: .; CDR3: CASRPTGIRPEQYF; DNA: TGTGCCAGCAGGCCCACGGGGATCCGCCCCGAGCAGTACTTC
J: TRBJ2-2; size: .; V: TRBV7-9; D: TRBD1; CDR3: CASSSPPGQMFF; DNA: TGTGCCAGCAGCTCACCTCCGGGACAGATGTTTTTT
J: TRBJ1-4; size: few; V: TRBV11-2; D: .; CDR3: CASSLSPGTNEKLFF; DNA: TGTGCCAGCAGCTTATCTCCGGGAACTAATGAAAAACTGTTTTTT
J: TRBJ2-7; size: .; V: TRBV7-6; D: TRBD1; CDR3: CASSRGQGVIYEQYF; DNA: TGTGCCAGCAGCCGAGGACAGGGGGTAATCTACGAGCAGTACTTC
J: TRBJ2-7; size: many; V: TRBV25-1; D: .; CDR3: CASSELEGHEQYF; DNA: TGTGCCAGCAGTGAATTGGAGGGCCACGAGCAGTACTTC